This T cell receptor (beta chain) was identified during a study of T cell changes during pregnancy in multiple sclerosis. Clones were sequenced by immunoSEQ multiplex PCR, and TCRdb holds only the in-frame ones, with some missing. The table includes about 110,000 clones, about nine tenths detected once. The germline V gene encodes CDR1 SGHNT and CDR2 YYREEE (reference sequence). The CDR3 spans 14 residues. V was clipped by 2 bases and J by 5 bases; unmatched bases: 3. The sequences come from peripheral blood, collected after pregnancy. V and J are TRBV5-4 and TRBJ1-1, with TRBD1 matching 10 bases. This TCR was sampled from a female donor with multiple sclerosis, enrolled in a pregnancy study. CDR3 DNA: TGTGCCAGCAGCTTCCCGGGACAGGGGACTGAAGCTTTCTTT. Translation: CASSFPGQGTEAFF.